This T cell receptor (beta chain) was obtained from a study of cytomegalovirus exposure and HLA in healthy donors. Study-level results: HLA restriction was apparent for most CMV-associated TCR beta chains in a later analysis. Near-uniform donor sequencing depth was presumed by presence/absence analyses. The records held CMV serostatus as the only immune exposure information. Later analysis demonstrated an association between a missense DCLRE1C variant and TCR beta V- and J-gene trimming.

This CDR3 is 16 amino acids long. Germline lookup yields CDR1 MGHRA and CDR2 YSYEKL. The trim removed 4 bases at V and 2 bases at J, leaving 10 bases unmatched. In its sample, this clone was seen a few times. The antigen remains undetermined. Primers included in the PCR were 60 Vbeta and 13 Jbeta primers. Using immunoSEQ multiplex PCR, the repertoire was profiled, and TCRdb retains in-frame clones only, with some absent. The profile shows some 110,000 clones, about four fifths of them singletons. What was sequenced was PBMCs. The chain joins TRBV4-1 to TRBJ2-7, with 8 bases aligning to TRBD1. The sequence came from a man in his forties or fifties in good health and CMV-seronegative. The CDR3 protein is CASSLHPGTGPYEQYF. The CDR3 DNA reads TGCGCCAGCAGCCTCCATCCCGGGACAGGTCCCTACGAGCAGTACTTC.